This TCR beta chain was obtained from a study of cytomegalovirus exposure and HLA in healthy donors. Study-wide results and caveats: Links to common viral pathogens appeared, in a later analysis, for several of the most significant clusters. Three chains tied to CMV proved CMV antigen-specific in vitro. Across all donors, roughly uniform sequencing depth was an assumption of the presence/absence analyses. TRBV6-2, TRBV6-3 and some other V segments were excluded as indistinguishable.

Primers for the PCR totalled 60 Vbeta and 13 Jbeta. Libraries were prepared by immunoSEQ multiplex PCR; TCRdb keeps only in-frame clonotypes and omits some of them. The table records about 100,000 clones, 10% of them present only once. CDR1 MNHEY and CDR2 SMNVEV come from the germline V gene (reference sequence). V was cut by 9 bases and J by 6 bases, with 11 bases left in between. The CDR3 spans 11 residues. As concerns this clone: Its matching antigen is unknown.

The receptor was derived from a man aged 35 to 55 in good health and CMV-seropositive. This chain connects TRBV27 to TRBJ1-1, with D unresolved. Material: PBMCs. CDR3 protein: CARRGRSEAFF. Written as DNA, the CDR3 is TGTGCCAGAAGAGGGAGGTCTGAAGCTTTCTTT.